One and the same sample provided the 8 T cell receptor beta chains below, sequenced in a study of T cell responses to AZD1222 COVID-19 vaccine. Assay: immunoSEQ multiplex PCR; the TCRdb copy retains only in-frame clones and omits some. The top ten hold approximately 2.5% of the sample, which has 150,000 to 200,000 clones, roughly 90% seen once. The source was peripheral blood, collected on day 0 of AZD1222 vaccination. The receptors were gathered from an adult in good health.

The rearrangement links TRBV28 to TRBJ2-1; D gene uncertain. Trimming shortened V by 3 bases and J by 8 bases, and 8 bases separated the two germline ends. The germline V gene has CDR1 MDHEN and CDR2 SYDVKM. The CDR3 consists of 12 residues. The CDR3, as DNA: TGTGCCAGCAGTTTCCCGTACCATGAGCAGTTCTTC. Translating it yields CASSFPYHEQFF. Using reference TRBV28 and TRBJ2-1 for the parts outside the CDR3, the full variable domain is DVKVTQSSRYLVKRTGEKVFLECVQDMDHENMFWYRQDPGLGLRLIYFSYDVKMKEKGDIPEGYSVSREKKERFSLILESASTNQTSMYLCASSFPYHEQFFGPGTRLTVL.

This chain links TRBV27 with TRBJ2-1; 11 positions agree with TRBD2. V gave up 5 bases and J gave up 3 bases; unmatched junction bases: 3. The CDR3 runs to 15 residues. Germline assignment: CDR1 MNHEY and CDR2 SMNVEV (reference sequence). This CDR3 is CASSDGTSGYNEQFF. DNA of the CDR3: TGTGCCAGCAGTGACGGGACTAGCGGCTACAATGAGCAGTTCTTC.

This chain joins TRBV12-3 or TRBV12-4 and TRBJ1-1; the D gene is possibly TRBD1 (5 bases). The CDR3 extends over 11 amino acids. The germline V and J ends were trimmed by 5 bases and 10 bases, with 11 bases remaining between them. CDR3 region: CASSRRGLAFF. The CDR3 nucleotides read TGTGCCAGCAGTCGGAGGGGTTTAGCTTTCTTT.

V and J are TRBV5-1 and TRBJ1-2, with 8 bases identical to TRBD1. Germline-derived CDR1 and CDR2 are SGHRS and YFSETQ. Trimming took 4 bases from V and 10 from J; bases not matched to a gene: 12. The CDR3 sequence is 14 residues long. The CDR3 region is CASSAQGAGWIYTF. CDR3 bases: TGCGCCAGCAGCGCCCAGGGGGCAGGCTGGATCTACACCTTC.

The chain employs TRBV2 and TRBJ2-3; TRBD2 matches at 14 bases. The CDR3 is 16 residues long. With V trimmed by 4 bases and J by 3 bases, 3 bases remained unmatched. CDR1 is SNHLY and CDR2 is FYNNEI in the germline V gene. The CDR3 spells CASSARTSGRTDTQYF. CDR3 DNA sequence: TGTGCCAGCAGTGCTCGGACTAGCGGGAGGACAGATACGCAGTATTTT.

The V and J genes are TRBV30 and TRBJ1-2; unclear D gene. Trimming pared 4 bases from V and 1 base from J, leaving 7 bases between. The CDR3 sequence is 12 residues long. The germline CDR1 and CDR2 sequences are GTSNPN and SVGIG (reference sequence). The CDR3 is CAWMEGNYGYTF. CDR3 coding DNA: TGTGCCTGGATGGAGGGTAACTATGGCTACACCTTC.

The rearrangement joins TRBV29-1 to TRBJ1-2; D gene uncertain. Looked up from germline, CDR1 is SQVTM and CDR2 is ANQGSEA. V was cut by 3 bases and J by 6 bases, with 5 bases left in between. The CDR3 runs 10 residues. Here the CDR3 DNA reads TGCAGCGTTGATGAGGATGGCTACACCTTC. This codes for CSVDEDGYTF.

This rearrangement joins TRBV28 to TRBJ2-1; the D gene is possibly TRBD1 (6 bases). Germline V gene lookup returns CDR1 MDHEN and CDR2 SYDVKM. This CDR3 has 14 amino acids. Between the trimmed V and J ends, which lost 5 bases and 7 bases, there was a span of 15 bases. The CDR3 sequence: CASSEQWGRNEQFF. CDR3 in DNA: TGTGCCAGCAGTGAGCAATGGGGGCGAAATGAGCAGTTCTTC.